This TCR beta chain was identified in a study of blood T cell repertoires in COVID-19. The table came from immunoSEQ multiplex PCR; TCRdb's copy has only in-frame clones and leaves some out. The sample lists about 45,000 clones; around nine tenths were seen once. Germline CDR1 SGHNT, CDR2 YYREEE (reference sequence). V lost 4 bases to trimming and J lost 6 bases; unmatched junction nucleotides: 5. The CDR3 sequence is 14 residues long. The receptor was isolated from a man between 65 and 80 years old with active COVID-19. The chain combines TRBV5-4 with TRBJ1-1; 11 bases match TRBD1. Sequenced: peripheral blood. The CDR3 here is CASSEGQGASEAFF. DNA of the CDR3: TGTGCCAGCAGCGAAGGACAGGGGGCGTCTGAAGCTTTCTTT.